The clone carrying this TCR beta chain was observed at least ten times. Antigen specificity is unknown. TCRdb reprocessed the PCR reads via MiXCR and lists one record per CDR3 protein. This sample has more than 450,000 distinct CDR3 sequences, with 20% to 25% found just once. Libraries for naive CD8 T cells, which were made from approximately 20,000 to 1,000,000 sorted cells, drew on 10%, 30% or 50% of the RNA. Isolation of naive CD8 T cells was achieved by sorting on a CD8+CD4-CCR7+CD45RA+ phenotype. The germline V and J ends were trimmed by 10 bases and 0 bases, with 16 bases remaining between them. The CDR3 is 14 residues long. Germline CDR1 and CDR2: MGHDK and SYGVNS. The sample comes from a study of molecular identifiers for immune sequencing clone quantification. General observations from the study: Over 99% of effector molecules, but under 1% in naive cells, were held by clones with more than 20 RNA copies.

Sequencing used naive CD8+ T cells from blood, with Jurkat cell RNA spiked in. Subset of the sample: FACS-sorted CD8+CD4-CCR7+CD45RA+ naive T cells. The TCR was taken from a human donor in good health. Some libraries in this study had Jurkat cell RNA spiked in. V and J are TRBV25-1 and TRBJ2-7; a possible D gene is TRBD2 (6 bases). CDR3 nucleotide sequence: TGTGCCACCAGCCTTTCGGGGGTCTCCTACGAGCAGTACTTC. Amino acid sequence: CATSLSGVSYEQYF.